The 17 T cell receptor beta chains listed next were all sequenced from one sample in a study of PD-1 blockade in classical Hodgkin lymphoma. Generated by immunoSEQ multiplex PCR, the TCRdb table keeps only in-frame clones and is missing some. The sample shows some 45,000 clones, more than 70% of them seen only once. The time point here: cycle 4 day 1 (C4D1), after more than five weeks of nivolumab. Every patient relapsed after autologous stem cell transplantation, and brentuximab vedotin exposure varied. Specimen: peripheral blood mononuclear cells (PBMCs), collected before the fourth cycle of nivolumab. All receptors come from a human donor with classical Hodgkin lymphoma.

The rearrangement links TRBV19 to TRBJ1-2; D gene unclear. V lost 1 base and J lost 3, with 12 bases in between. Germline V lookup: CDR1 LNHDA, CDR2 SQIVND (reference sequence). CDR3 length equals 15 residues. The CDR3 bases are TGTGCCAGTAGTATAGTCCCCCCAAGACACTATGGCTACACCTTC. This encodes CASSIVPPRHYGYTF.

The chain carries TRBV28 and TRBJ1-1; possible D gene TRBD1, 5 bases. Germline V gene sequence: CDR1 MDHEN, CDR2 SYDVKM. Trimming removed 4 bases at V and 4 bases at J, with 7 bases between. The CDR3 contains 12 residues. CDR3: CASSSTVTEAFF. The CDR3 nucleotides are TGTGCCAGCAGTTCGACAGTCACTGAAGCTTTCTTT. The full variable domain, with the rest looked up from reference TRBV28 and TRBJ1-1, is DVKVTQSSRYLVKRTGEKVFLECVQDMDHENMFWYRQDPGLGLRLIYFSYDVKMKEKGDIPEGYSVSREKKERFSLILESASTNQTSMYLCASSSTVTEAFFGQGTRLTVV.

The V and J genes are TRBV6-5 and TRBJ1-1; 8 nucleotides match TRBD1. The CDR3 spans 15 residues. Germline CDR1 and CDR2: MNHEY and SVGAGI. J gave up 6 bases and V 0 bases, and 6 bases lay outside the gene matches. CDR3 in DNA: TGTGCCAGCAGTTACTCGTCGCAGGGGGCCGCTGAAGCTTTCTTT. Residues: CASSYSSQGAAEAFF.

This sequence joins TRBV4-3 and TRBJ2-1, with a weak D call TRBD2 (5 bases). Trimming left V 2 bases short and J 7 bases short, with 6 bases between. The CDR3 runs to 12 residues. The V gene's germline CDR1 is LGHNA and CDR2 YSLEER. In DNA, the CDR3 is TGCGCCAGCAGCCAACGAGGGAATGAGCAGTTCTTC. This translates into CASSQRGNEQFF.

V gene TRBV2 combines with J gene TRBJ2-1; D might be TRBD2 (6 bases). The CDR3 contains 13 residues. Trimming removed 4 bases from V and 9 bases from J, with 13 bases in between. The germline CDR1 and CDR2 sequences are SNHLY and FYNNEI. The CDR3 loop is CASSGLLAGEQFF. Written as DNA, the CDR3 is TGTGCCAGCAGTGGGCTACTAGCCGGTGAGCAGTTCTTC. The full variable domain, its missing parts supplied by reference TRBV2 and TRBJ2-1, is EPEVTQTPSHQVTQMGQEVILRCVPISNHLYFYWYRQILGQKVEFLVSFYNNEISEKSEIFDDQFSVERPDGSNFTLKIRSTKLEDSAMYFCASSGLLAGEQFFGPGTRLTVL.

This chain uses TRBV6-6 with TRBJ2-2, with D hard to call. Trimming removed 3 bases from V and 1 base from J, with 6 bases in between. CDR3 length equals 14 residues. Germline CDR1 is MNHNY and CDR2 is SVGAGI (reference sequence). In nucleotides, the CDR3 is TGTGCCAGCAGTTATCAGCTGAACACCGGGGAGCTGTTTTTT. This sequence encodes CASSYQLNTGELFF.

This chain links TRBV5-4 with TRBJ1-1, with D perhaps TRBD1 (5 bases). CDR3 length: 13 amino acids. Germline V lookup: CDR1 SGHNT, CDR2 YYREEE (reference sequence). The germline V and J ends were trimmed by 4 bases and 2 bases, with 9 bases remaining between them. This chain's CDR3 is CASSIDRNTEAFF. CDR3 nucleotides: TGTGCCAGCAGCATAGACAGAAACACTGAAGCTTTCTTT.

The J gene is TRBJ1-2, the V gene TRBV6-5; possible D gene TRBD1, 5 bases. Germline V gene data show CDR1 as MNHEY and CDR2 as SVGAGI. Trimming removed 4 bases at V and 6 bases at J, with 12 bases between. The CDR3 runs 13 residues. This CDR3 reads CASSLAGPHGYTF. CDR3 in DNA: TGTGCCAGCAGTTTGGCAGGGCCTCATGGCTACACCTTC.

The rearrangement links TRBV27 to TRBJ2-6, with D uncertain. Trimming took off 5 bases at V and 0 bases at J, with 14 bases between the two ends. There are 17 residues in the CDR3. From germline, CDR1 is MNHEY and CDR2 SMNVEV (reference sequence). The CDR3 DNA follows: TGTGCCAGCAGTATTGACATTCCTTACTCTGGGGCCAACGTCCTGACTTTC. Its translation: CASSIDIPYSGANVLTF.

The J gene is TRBJ1-2, the V gene TRBV19, with 10 bases that match TRBD1. Germline V gene sequence: CDR1 LNHDA, CDR2 SQIVND (reference sequence). V dropped 1 base and J dropped 5; count of bases not matched to a gene: 4. This CDR3 spans 15 amino acids. CDR3 nucleotide sequence: TGTGCCAGTAGTATAGGGGACAGGGGAAGATATGGCTACACCTTC. It translates to CASSIGDRGRYGYTF.

V is TRBV29-1 and J is TRBJ1-3; D uncertain. This CDR3 region has 13 residues. Trimming shortened V by 6 bases and J by 8 bases, and 17 bases separated the two germline ends. Germline CDR1 SQVTM, CDR2 ANQGSEA. This chain's CDR3 is CSVDLAGGDTIYF. The CDR3, as DNA: TGCAGCGTGGACCTAGCAGGCGGGGACACCATATATTTT.

The rearrangement joins TRBV19 to TRBJ1-5, with TRBD1 identical over 7 bases. Trimming removed 6 bases from V and 2 bases from J; junction bases left unmatched: 13. Germline V CDR1 and CDR2: LNHDA, SQIVND (reference sequence). This CDR3 contains 17 residues. CDR3: CASRRTGYIRGNQPQHF. The CDR3 bases are TGTGCCAGTAGGCGGACAGGCTACATCAGGGGCAATCAGCCCCAGCATTTT.

The chain uses TRBV5-1 and TRBJ2-7; 8 positions agree with TRBD1. The CDR3 consists of 14 residues. Germline V gene lookup returns CDR1 SGHRS and CDR2 YFSETQ. V dropped 4 bases and J dropped 4; count of bases not matched to a gene: 7. The CDR3 nucleotides are TGCGCCAGCAGCCCGGACAGGGAAGGTTACGAGCAGTACTTC. Protein product: CASSPDREGYEQYF.

The genes are TRBV11-2 and TRBJ1-1; 11 bases line up with TRBD1. The ends lost 3 bases at V and 1 base at J; junction bases unmatched: 4. Germline V CDR1 and CDR2: SGHAT, FQNNGV. The CDR3 loop spans 16 amino acids. As DNA, the CDR3 is TGTGCCAGCAGCTTCGGGACAGGGGGGAAGAACACTGAAGCTTTCTTT. This encodes CASSFGTGGKNTEAFF.

This clone appeared a few times. A junction boundary mismatches the germline segment, possibly from a read error. The chain employs TRBV6-6 and TRBJ1-5; D gene unclear. Germline V gene data show CDR1 as MNHNY and CDR2 as SVGAGI (reference sequence). This CDR3 spans 12 amino acids. CDR3 residues: CATSFGNQPQHF. The CDR3 DNA follows: TGTGCCACCAGTTTTGGCAATCAGCCCCAGCATTTT.

This clone was counted once. This chain joins TRBV6-1 and TRBJ1-6; the D gene is possibly TRBD1 (5 bases). V was cut by 10 bases and J by 10 bases, with 20 bases left in between. The CDR3 has 14 residues. Germline CDR1 reads MNHNS; CDR2 reads SASEGT. CDR3 coding DNA: TGTGCCATAGCAGTCAGGGAGGATAGATCACCCCTCCACTTT. This translates into CAIAVREDRSPLHF.

This chain connects TRBV7-8 to TRBJ2-2; D remains ambiguous. From germline, CDR1 is SGHVS and CDR2 FQNEAQ. The V end lost 2 bases, the J end lost 7 bases, and 5 bases lay between the germline ends. The CDR3 sequence is 12 residues long. The chain's CDR3 is CASSLWGGELFF. DNA of the CDR3: TGTGCCAGCAGCTTATGGGGCGGGGAGCTGTTTTTT.